This T cell receptor beta chain was documented in a study of blood T cell repertoires in COVID-19. In the study overall: COVID-19 samples, acute and convalescent, were from the United States, Italy and Spain. The cDNA or gDNA used as material had been derived from T cells, B-cell-depleted T cells, or PBMCs.

Germline CDR1 reads SEHNR; CDR2 reads FQNEAQ (reference sequence). Deletions cut 2 bases from V and 16 bases from J, with 14 bases between. This CDR3 has 12 residues. Only in-frame clones appear in the TCRdb table, and some are missing; sequencing was by immunoSEQ multiplex PCR. The profile covers roughly 200,000 clones, with more than 65% appearing a single time and 4.4% taken by the ten largest. The source of this sequence is a man aged 45-65 years with active or convalescent COVID-19. The chain recombines TRBV7-9 with TRBJ1-4, with D tentatively TRBD1 (6 bases). The source material was peripheral blood. The CDR3 DNA is TGTGCCAGCAGCTTACCAACAGGGCGGCCGTTTTTT. It translates to CASSLPTGRPFF.